Listed below are T cell receptor beta chains from one sample, sequenced in a study of shared clonotypes between healthy human individuals. The assay was immunoSEQ multiplex PCR, and TCRdb's table has in-frame clones only and misses some. The sample contains around 1.5 million clones, approximately 98% of which appear only once. The sequencing input was naive CD4+ T cells sorted from blood. The receptors come from a man aged 25 to 45 in good health. Both conserved end residues are part of each CDR3. D genes are given only for firm matches. Expanded clones are given a class, and other clones once, few, many or no size at all.

V gene	D gene	CDR3 length	J gene	clone size	CDR3 protein	CDR3 DNA
TRBV5-1	TRBD2	16	TRBJ2-1	once	CASSLQLAETLSEQFF	TGCGCCAGCAGCTTGCAGCTAGCGGAGACACTGAGTGAGCAGTTCTTC
TRBV2	-	11	TRBJ2-3	-	CARASLDTQYF	TGTGCCAGGGCTAGCCTAGATACGCAGTATTTT
TRBV30	-	14	TRBJ2-7	-	CAWGDRLGGYEQYF	TGTGCCTGGGGTGACAGGTTGGGAGGGTACGAGCAGTACTTC
TRBV5-1	TRBD2	18	TRBJ2-2	-	CASSHSLGLAGVTGELFF	TGCGCCAGCAGCCACTCGCTAGGACTAGCGGGAGTCACCGGGGAGCTGTTTTTT
TRBV28	TRBD1	15	TRBJ1-1	-	CASPGQGAMNTEAFF	TGTGCCAGCCCGGGACAGGGGGCAATGAACACTGAAGCTTTCTTT
TRBV5-1	TRBD2	15	TRBJ2-1	-	CASSVLAGGPDEQFF	TGCGCCAGCAGCGTACTAGCGGGAGGGCCGGATGAGCAGTTCTTC
TRBV6-4	-	13	TRBJ2-7	-	CASCEGNSYEQYF	TGTGCCAGCTGCGAAGGCAACTCCTACGAGCAGTACTTC
TRBV7-2	-	15	TRBJ2-1	-	CASSRQGSSYNEQFF	TGTGCCAGCAGCCGTCAGGGGAGCTCCTACAATGAGCAGTTCTTC
TRBV25-1	-	13	TRBJ2-5	-	CASIPTRIETQYF	TGTGCCAGCATACCCACACGGATAGAGACCCAGTACTTC
TRBV27	-	16	TRBJ1-1	once	CASSLFSQLGDTEAFF	TGTGCCAGCAGTTTATTTTCACAGCTAGGTGACACTGAAGCTTTCTTT